This note documents a single TCR beta chain sequence. Its antigen remains unknown. The method was immunoSEQ multiplex PCR; TCRdb's version includes in-frame clones alone and lacks a portion of them. Of some 77,000 clones in the sample, around 91% were seen once. This sample was included in a study of OX40 agonist ivuxolimab in advanced cancers. Blood draws occurred at baseline, cycle 4 day 1, and cycle 7 day 1. Trimming pared 2 bases from V and 2 bases from J, leaving 8 bases between. CDR1 and CDR2 (germline): LNHDA, SQIVND (reference sequence). The CDR3 covers 14 residues. Study-level results: Compared with others, partial responders at 0.1-3.0 mg/kg displayed clonal expansion among the lowest.

This sample comprised CD4+ or CD8+ T cells sorted from blood, obtained in a trial of the OX40 agonist ivuxolimab. The genes are TRBV19 and TRBJ2-3, with D hard to call. The receptor was derived from an adult with an advanced solid tumor such as melanoma, head and neck, liver or kidney cancer. The CDR3 loop is CASSIKGDTDTQYF. The CDR3 nucleotides read TGTGCCAGTAGTATAAAGGGTGACACAGATACGCAGTATTTT.